This T cell receptor beta chain is from a study of blood T cell repertoires in COVID-19. Study-level information: Samples of COVID-19 (acute and convalescent) were obtained from the United States, Italy and Spain.

This clone appeared a single time. Original methodology: Researchers report that nucleated cell counts were estimated from reference gene primer amplification. Clones were read by immunoSEQ multiplex PCR, and TCRdb kept only the in-frame ones, dropping some. V and J calls plus clone size are reproduced from that table; the DNA served to infer D and trimming. The sample contains about 240,000 clones, 75% to 85% of which appear only once. The sample was peripheral blood. This receptor was taken from an older woman with active or convalescent COVID-19.

DNA of the CDR3: TGTGCTAGTGGTTTGGTAGCAGGGGGCGGCGAAGGCTACACCTTC. Translated: CASGLVAGGGEGYTF. The chain employs TRBV12-5 and TRBJ1-2; 8 nucleotides line up with TRBD1. V gave up 0 bases and J gave up 8 bases; unmatched junction bases: 8. Germline lookup yields CDR1 LGHNT and CDR2 FRNRAP. The CDR3 spans 15 residues.